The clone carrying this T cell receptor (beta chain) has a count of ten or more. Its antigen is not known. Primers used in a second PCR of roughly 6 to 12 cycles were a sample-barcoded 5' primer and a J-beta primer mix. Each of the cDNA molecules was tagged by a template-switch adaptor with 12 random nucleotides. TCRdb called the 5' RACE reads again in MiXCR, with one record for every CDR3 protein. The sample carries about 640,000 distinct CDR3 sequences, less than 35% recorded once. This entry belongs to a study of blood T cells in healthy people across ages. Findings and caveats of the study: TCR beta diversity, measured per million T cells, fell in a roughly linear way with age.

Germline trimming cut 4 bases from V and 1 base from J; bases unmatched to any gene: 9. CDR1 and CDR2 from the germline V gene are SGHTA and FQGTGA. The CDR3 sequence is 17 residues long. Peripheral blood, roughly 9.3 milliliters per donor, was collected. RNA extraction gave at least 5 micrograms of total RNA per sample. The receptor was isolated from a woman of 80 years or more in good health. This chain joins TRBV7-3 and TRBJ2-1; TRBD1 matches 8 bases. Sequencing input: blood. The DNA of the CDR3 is TGTGCCAGCAGCTATATCCCCCACAGGGGGTCCTACAATGAGCAGTTCTTC. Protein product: CASSYIPHRGSYNEQFF.